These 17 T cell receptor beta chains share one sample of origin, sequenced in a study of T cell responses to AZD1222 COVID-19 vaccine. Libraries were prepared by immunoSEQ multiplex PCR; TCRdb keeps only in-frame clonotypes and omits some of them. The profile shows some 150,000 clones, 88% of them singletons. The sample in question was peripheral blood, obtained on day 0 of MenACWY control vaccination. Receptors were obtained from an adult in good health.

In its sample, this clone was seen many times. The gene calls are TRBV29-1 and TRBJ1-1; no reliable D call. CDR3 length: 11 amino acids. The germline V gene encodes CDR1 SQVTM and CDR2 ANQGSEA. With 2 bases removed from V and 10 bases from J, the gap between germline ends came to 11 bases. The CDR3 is CSVEWPKGAFF. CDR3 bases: TGCAGCGTTGAATGGCCTAAGGGAGCTTTCTTT.

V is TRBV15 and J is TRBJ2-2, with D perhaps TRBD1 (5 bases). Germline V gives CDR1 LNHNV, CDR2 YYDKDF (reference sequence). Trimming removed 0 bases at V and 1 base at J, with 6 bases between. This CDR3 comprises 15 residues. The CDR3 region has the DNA TGTGCCACCAGCAGAGAGACAGAGAACACCGGGGAGCTGTTTTTT. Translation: CATSRETENTGELFF.

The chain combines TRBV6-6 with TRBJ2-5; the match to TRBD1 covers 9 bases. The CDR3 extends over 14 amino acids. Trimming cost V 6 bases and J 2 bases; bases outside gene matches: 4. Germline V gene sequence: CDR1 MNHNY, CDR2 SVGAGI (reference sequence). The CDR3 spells CASSHRGRQETQYF. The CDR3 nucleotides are TGTGCCAGCAGCCACAGGGGGCGGCAAGAGACCCAGTACTTC.

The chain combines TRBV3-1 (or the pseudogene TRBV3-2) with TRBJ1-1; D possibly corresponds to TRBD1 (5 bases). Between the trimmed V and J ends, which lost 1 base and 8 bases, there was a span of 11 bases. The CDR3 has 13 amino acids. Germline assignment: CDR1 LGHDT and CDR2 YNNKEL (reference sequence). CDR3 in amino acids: CASSQVAGMEAFF. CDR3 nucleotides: TGTGCCAGCAGCCAAGTGGCAGGGATGGAAGCTTTCTTT.

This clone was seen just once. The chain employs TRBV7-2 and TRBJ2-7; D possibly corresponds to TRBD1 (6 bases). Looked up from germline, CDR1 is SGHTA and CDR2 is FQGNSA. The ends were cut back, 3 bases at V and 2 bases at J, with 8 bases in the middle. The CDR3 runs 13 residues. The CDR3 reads CASSFWTAYEQYF. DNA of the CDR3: TGTGCCAGCAGCTTTTGGACAGCCTACGAGCAGTACTTC.

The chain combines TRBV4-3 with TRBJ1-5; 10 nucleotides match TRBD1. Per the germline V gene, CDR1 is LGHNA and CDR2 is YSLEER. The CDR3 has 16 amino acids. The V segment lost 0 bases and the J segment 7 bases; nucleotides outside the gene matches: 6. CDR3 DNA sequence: TGCGCCAGCAGCCAAGATCGGACAGGGGGTCGCCAGCCCCAGCATTTT. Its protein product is CASSQDRTGGRQPQHF.

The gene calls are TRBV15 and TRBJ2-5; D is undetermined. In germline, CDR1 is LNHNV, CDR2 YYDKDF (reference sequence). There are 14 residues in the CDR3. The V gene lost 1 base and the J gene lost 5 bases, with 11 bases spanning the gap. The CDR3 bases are TGTGCCACCAGCAGAGTACCCCAGTCGGAGACCCAGTACTTC. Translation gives CATSRVPQSETQYF.

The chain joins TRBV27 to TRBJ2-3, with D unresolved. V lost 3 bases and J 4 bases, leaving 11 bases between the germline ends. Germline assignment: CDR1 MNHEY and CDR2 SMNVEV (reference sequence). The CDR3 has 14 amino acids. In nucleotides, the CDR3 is TGTGCCAGCAGTTTGGTTCCCCCCCCAGATACGCAGTATTTT. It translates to CASSLVPPPDTQYF.

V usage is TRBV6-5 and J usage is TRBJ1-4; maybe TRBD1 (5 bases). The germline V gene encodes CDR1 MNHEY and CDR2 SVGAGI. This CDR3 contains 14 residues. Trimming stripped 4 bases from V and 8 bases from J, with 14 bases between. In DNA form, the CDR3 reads TGTGCCAGCAGTTCTACAACTGAGGGGGAAAAACTGTTTTTT. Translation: CASSSTTEGEKLFF.

CDR3 region: CASQKGTDTGELFF. The CDR3 DNA is TGTGCCAGCCAAAAGGGGACGGACACCGGGGAGCTGTTTTTT. The chain couples TRBV19 to TRBJ2-2; D possibly matches TRBD1 or TRBD2 (5 bases each). The CDR3 has 14 residues. With 9 bases removed from V and 3 bases from J, the gap between germline ends came to 14 bases. Germline lookup yields CDR1 LNHDA and CDR2 SQIVND (reference sequence).

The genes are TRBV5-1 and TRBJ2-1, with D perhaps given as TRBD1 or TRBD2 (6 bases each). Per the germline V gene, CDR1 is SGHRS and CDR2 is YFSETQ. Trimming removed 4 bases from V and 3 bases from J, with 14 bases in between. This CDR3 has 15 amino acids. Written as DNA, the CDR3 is TGCGCCAGCAGCCCCTGGAGGGGGGACTACAATGAGCAGTTCTTC. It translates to CASSPWRGDYNEQFF.

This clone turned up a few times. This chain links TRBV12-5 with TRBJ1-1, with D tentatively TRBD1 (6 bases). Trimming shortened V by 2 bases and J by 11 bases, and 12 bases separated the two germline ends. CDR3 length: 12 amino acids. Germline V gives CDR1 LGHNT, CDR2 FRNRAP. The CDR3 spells CASGLSTGIAFF. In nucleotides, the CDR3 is TGTGCTAGTGGTTTGTCTACAGGGATCGCTTTCTTT.

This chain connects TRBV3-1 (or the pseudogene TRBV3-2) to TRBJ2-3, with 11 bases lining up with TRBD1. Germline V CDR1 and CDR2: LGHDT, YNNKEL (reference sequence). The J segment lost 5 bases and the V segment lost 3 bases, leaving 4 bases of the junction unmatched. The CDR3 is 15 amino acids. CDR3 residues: CASSQRTGGLDTQYF. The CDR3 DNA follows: TGTGCCAGCAGCCAGAGGACAGGGGGCTTAGATACGCAGTATTTT.

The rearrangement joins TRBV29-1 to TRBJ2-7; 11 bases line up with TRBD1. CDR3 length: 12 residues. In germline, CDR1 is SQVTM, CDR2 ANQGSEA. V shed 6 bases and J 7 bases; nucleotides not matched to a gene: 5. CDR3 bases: TGCAGCGTGGACAGGGGGCTGGGGGAGCAGTACTTC. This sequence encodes CSVDRGLGEQYF.

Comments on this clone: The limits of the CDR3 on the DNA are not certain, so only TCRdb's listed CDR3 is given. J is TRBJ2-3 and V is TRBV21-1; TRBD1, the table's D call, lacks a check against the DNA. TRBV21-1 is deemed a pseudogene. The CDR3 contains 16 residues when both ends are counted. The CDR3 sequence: CASSKRVGQGSDTQYF.

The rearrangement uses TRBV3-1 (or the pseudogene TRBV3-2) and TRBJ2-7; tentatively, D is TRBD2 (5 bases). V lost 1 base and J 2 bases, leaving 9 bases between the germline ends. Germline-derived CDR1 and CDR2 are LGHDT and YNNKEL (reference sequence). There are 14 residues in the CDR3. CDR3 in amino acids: CASSQVAGAYEQYF. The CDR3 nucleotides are TGTGCCAGCAGCCAAGTCGCCGGGGCCTACGAGCAGTACTTC.

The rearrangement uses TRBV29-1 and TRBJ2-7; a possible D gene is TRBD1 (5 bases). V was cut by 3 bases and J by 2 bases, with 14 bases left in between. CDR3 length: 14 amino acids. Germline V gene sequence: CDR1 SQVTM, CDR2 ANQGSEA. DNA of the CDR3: TGCAGCGTTGAGCGGCAGGGCGTCCCCTACGAGCAGTACTTC. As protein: CSVERQGVPYEQYF.